The present T cell receptor (beta chain) was sequenced within a study of cytotoxic CD8 clonotypes in ibrutinib-treated CLL. General study findings and limits: Starting clonality was above that of age-matched healthy donors and tracked circulating CD8+ T-cell counts. Few clonotypes were public, and these shrank or held steady under treatment.

The table came from immunoSEQ multiplex PCR; TCRdb's copy has only in-frame clones and leaves some out. This repertoire shows about 7,000 clones, about 70% found once; its top ten account for approximately 26%. Worth noting for this clone: Its antigen remains unidentified.

As input for TCR beta libraries, roughly 2 micrograms of genomic DNA came from cryopreserved PBMCs. The CDR3 contains 17 residues. V lost 3 bases and J lost 8, with 22 bases in between. Germline V CDR1 and CDR2: MGHDK, SYGVNS. This chain uses TRBV25-1 with TRBJ1-4; D possibly corresponds to TRBD1 (6 bases). The sequence was obtained from a human donor with chronic lymphocytic leukemia. Sequenced material: PBMCs, taken before ibrutinib treatment. The CDR3 reads CASSDSQGRPPEEKLFF. The CDR3, as DNA: TGTGCCAGCAGTGATTCCCAGGGGCGACCCCCTGAGGAAAAACTGTTTTTT.